Listed here is a single TCR beta chain. What it binds is not known. The record originates from a study of response to subunit inactivated influenza vaccine. Findings and caveats of the study: Seasonal influenza vaccination, on each occasion, was suggested by the authors to recruit few new T cells.

TCRdb re-called the RT-PCR reads through MiXCR, storing one row per CDR3 protein. The repertoire holds about 520,000 distinct CDR3 sequences, around 25% seen once, with approximately 2% in the top ten. This receptor was identified in a man aged 45-60 years who received an inactivated influenza vaccine. The input for sequencing was CD4+ T cells sorted from PBMCs, taken approximately 5 days after vaccination.

The CDR3 spells CSATPRANTGELFF. The CDR3 DNA is TGCAGTGCTACCCCACGGGCGAACACCGGGGAGCTGTTTTTT. The chain employs TRBV20-1 and TRBJ2-2; D is unclear. V was clipped by 4 bases and J by 0 bases, with 9 bases between them. Germline V lookup: CDR1 DFQATT, CDR2 SNEGSKA (reference sequence). The CDR3 sequence is 14 residues long.